Listed below are T cell receptor beta chains from one sample, sequenced in a study of control samples from healthy donors and cancer patients. The data were produced by immunoSEQ multiplex PCR, yet TCRdb's version contains in-frame clones alone and is incomplete. The table lists 150,000 or so clones, roughly 93% of them singletons. Sequenced: blood. These receptor sequences come from a man between 18 and 29 years old in good health. The CDR3 runs from the conserved cysteine through the conserved F or W. Each record gives: D gene, V gene, J gene, clone size, CDR3 protein, CDR3 DNA. A D gene is named only where the DNA matches it firmly. Size is omitted from some rows. Given values are once, few, many or a class for expanded clones.

TRBD1	TRBV7-9	TRBJ2-1	.	CASSLRDRGNNEQFF	TGTGCCAGCAGCCTACGCGACAGGGGGAACAATGAGCAGTTCTTC
TRBD2	TRBV7-9	TRBJ2-3	.	CASSWGLVADTQYF	TGTGCCAGCAGCTGGGGACTAGTCGCAGATACGCAGTATTTT
TRBD2	TRBV4-3	TRBJ2-7	.	CASSQDSGREFTYEQYF	TGCGCCAGCAGCCAAGATAGTGGGCGGGAGTTCACCTACGAGCAGTACTTC
TRBD1	TRBV19	TRBJ1-4	.	CASNEGDRVGEKLFF	TGTGCCAGTAATGAGGGGGACAGGGTCGGAGAAAAACTGTTTTTT
TRBD1	TRBV2	TRBJ1-2	.	CASSEQGANYGYTF	TGTGCCAGCAGTGAGCAGGGGGCAAACTATGGCTACACCTTC
.	TRBV4-1	TRBJ2-3	.	CASSQEPQGGGRSDTQYF	TGCGCCAGCAGCCAAGAACCCCAGGGTGGAGGTCGTTCGGATACGCAGTATTTT
.	TRBV21-1	TRBJ1-2	once	CASSKPNGSRCGYTF	TGTGCCAGCAGCAAACCAAACGGCTCCCGATGTGGCTACACCTTC
.	TRBV28	TRBJ2-2	.	CASNQAKIWSANTGELFF	TGTGCCAGCAATCAAGCGAAAATCTGGAGCGCGAACACCGGGGAGCTGTTTTTT
.	TRBV2	TRBJ2-7	.	CASRQVGTYEQYF	TGTGCCAGTCGTCAGGTAGGCACCTACGAGCAGTACTTC
.	TRBV5-5	TRBJ1-5	.	CASSLLNRDQPQHF	TGTGCCAGCAGCTTGCTCAACAGGGATCAGCCCCAGCATTTT
.	TRBV5-1	TRBJ1-1	.	CASSLGGVRSRPEAFF	TGCGCCAGCAGCTTGGGGGGTGTCAGGTCCCGACCTGAAGCTTTCTTT
.	TRBV6-4	TRBJ1-5	.	CASRGGPSNARGRRDQPQHF	TGTGCCTCCCGGGGTGGCCCCAGTAACGCTCGGGGAAGAAGGGATCAGCCCCAGCATTTT
TRBD2	TRBV30	TRBJ2-5	.	CAWALGLAGGQETQYF	TGTGCCTGGGCCCTCGGACTAGCGGGTGGCCAAGAGACCCAGTACTTC